The rows below give T cell receptor beta chains drawn from one sample of a study of metastatic and nonmetastatic thyroid tumors. TCRdb re-processed the PCR reads through MiXCR. The sample has 20,000 to 25,000 clones, roughly 12% seen once. Material for sequencing was blood. Receptors were obtained from a female donor with papillary thyroid cancer or a benign thyroid nodule (not recorded which). Some clones in this sample may be carry-over from other donors' samples. The CDR3 runs from the conserved cysteine through the conserved F or W. Fields, in order: V gene, J gene, CDR3 protein.

TRBV29-1,TRBJ2-3,CSVSRDRAVDTQYF
TRBV5-1,TRBJ1-1,CASRYTGAGGGTESFF
TRBV29-1,TRBJ2-7,CSAGQSIYEQYF
TRBV27,TRBJ1-6,CASSLRQGAGGNSPLHF
TRBV6-2/TRBV6-3,TRBJ1-5,CASSPGGQLNQPQHF
TRBV7-9,TRBJ1-1,CASSPRDARNTEAFF
TRBV7-6,TRBJ2-2,CASSSSYGARIGELFF
TRBV28,TRBJ1-1,CASSVGTGDTEAFF
TRBV5-1,TRBJ1-5,CASSPGDSNQPQHF
TRBV7-2,TRBJ2-7,CASSFGTSSYEQYF
TRBV6-1,TRBJ1-3,CASSLHREAGNTIYF
TRBV7-2,TRBJ2-7,CASSLATSGGSYRQYF
TRBV5-1,TRBJ2-2,CASSGGGVGYGELFF
TRBV5-1,TRBJ1-3,CASSPSSGNTIYF
TRBV7-9,TRBJ2-7,CASSSTAGREQYF
TRBV27,TRBJ2-6,CASSLRAGTVFSGANVLTF
TRBV20-1,TRBJ2-7,CSARTPTSLQQYF
TRBV6-1,TRBJ1-5,CASTDRVHQPQHF
TRBV19,TRBJ1-4,CASSVGTGPNEKLFF
TRBV12-3/TRBV12-4,TRBJ1-5,CASSPPYQHQNF